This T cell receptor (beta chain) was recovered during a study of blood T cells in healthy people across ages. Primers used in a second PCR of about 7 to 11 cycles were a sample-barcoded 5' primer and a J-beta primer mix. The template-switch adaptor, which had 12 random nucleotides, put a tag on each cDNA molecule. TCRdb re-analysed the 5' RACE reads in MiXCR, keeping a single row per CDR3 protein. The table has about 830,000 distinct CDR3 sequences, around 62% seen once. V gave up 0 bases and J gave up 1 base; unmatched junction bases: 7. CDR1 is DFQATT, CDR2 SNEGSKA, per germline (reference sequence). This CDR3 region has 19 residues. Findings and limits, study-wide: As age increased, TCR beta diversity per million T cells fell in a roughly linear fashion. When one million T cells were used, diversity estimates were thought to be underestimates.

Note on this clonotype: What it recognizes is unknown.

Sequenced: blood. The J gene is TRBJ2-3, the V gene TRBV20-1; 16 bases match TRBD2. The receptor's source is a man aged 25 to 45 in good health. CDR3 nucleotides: TGCAGTGCTAGAGATCTGGGACTAGCGGGGGGGCGCCGCACAGATACGCAGTATTTT. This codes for CSARDLGLAGGRRTDTQYF.